Sequencing of this T cell receptor beta chain was carried out in a study of blood T cell repertoires in COVID-19 (dated by TCRdb to about 2020). Regarding the study in general: Samples covering the acute and convalescent phases of COVID-19 were provided by collaborators in the United States, Italy and Spain. Samples were obtained from the ongoing ImmuneRACE study (first 160 participants) and from approximately 1,200 subjects provided by 6 global collaborators. Sample metadata almost always included a de-identified subject ID, COVID-19 status, age in years and sex. Where HLA class I and class II types were available, the types were taken from metadata supplied by the sample provider, not from assay-based typing. Subjects who had been exposed to COVID-19, were actively infected with it, or had recovered from it provided the deeply sampled blood TCRbeta repertoires that made up the dataset. The repertoires were made available in a free public database intended to serve as a resource for research on the immune response to SARS-CoV-2. The prospective study material was composed of cDNA or gDNA derived from T cells, B-cell-depleted T cells, or PBMCs. Overall study results and their limits: How much clinical and demographic metadata was included differed by source and by participant, and the metadata was provided uncurated.

Note on this clone: It has no known antigen specificity. No base qualities exist here, and no much larger clone lies one base off it.

The CDR3, from cysteine to phenylalanine, totals 13 residues. Only the CDR3 portion is preserved as DNA: 39 bases, with reading frame beginning at the first base. Sequences KGHSH (CDR1) and LQKENI (CDR2) are obtained from the germline V gene. V and J lose 5 bases and 3 bases, and a span of 10 bases separates them. The collaborating institutions used their own protocols to collect whole blood in K2EDTA tubes. For TCRbeta analysis, collaborators shipped samples in one of three forms: frozen whole blood, isolated PBMCs, or DNA extracted from either of those sample types. TCRbeta CDR3 regions were amplified from genomic DNA by means of the immunoSEQ Assay, a bias-controlled multiplex PCR. Per the source publication's procedure: Within the assay, amplification of reference gene primers was used to estimate how many nucleated cells each sample contained. To quantify the absolute abundance of each unique TCRbeta CDR3 rearrangement, sequence reads were collapsed and filtered. For each sample, productive Simpson clonality was calculated as the square root of Simpson's diversity index over productive rearrangements. As stored in TCRdb, this immuneACCESS dataset retains in-frame rearrangements with V and J assigned. A fraction of the clones does not appear; measured against another copy, unresolved V genes explain less than half of the discrepancy, and the remainder lacks a known reason. That table furnishes V, J and clone size, whereas the DNA furnished D and trimming. The sample table holds roughly 67,000 clones, of which over 75% were seen once. The top ten clones comprise 20% to 25% of the sample.

The rearrangement joined TRBV18 to TRBJ1-2; the D gene lacks a confident call. The source of this sequence is a man between 45 and 60 years old with acute or convalescent COVID-19. Sequencing was performed on peripheral blood. The DNA reads TGTGCCAGCTCAGATGGGCGGGACTATGGCTACACCTTC. This codes for CASSDGRDYGYTF.